These T cell receptor beta chains were read from a single sample in a study of blood T cell repertoires in COVID-19. TCRdb keeps only in-frame clones here, not all; method: immunoSEQ multiplex PCR. The sample yields about 170,000 clones, about 83% seen once. Sequenced input: peripheral blood. The source of these receptors is a man aged 35-49 years who had recovered from COVID-19. CDR3s leave out the opening cysteine and the closing phenylalanine or tryptophan. Each record gives: CDR3 protein, V gene, J gene.

CDR3 protein: ASSYSGTGNNEQF
V gene: TRBV6-2/TRBV6-3
J gene: TRBJ2-1

CDR3 protein: ASSQVGTSYEQY
V gene: TRBV4-1
J gene: TRBJ2-7

CDR3 protein: ASSSAGLGTEAF
V gene: TRBV19
J gene: TRBJ1-1

CDR3 protein: ASSTGYGANVLT
V gene: TRBV2
J gene: TRBJ2-6

CDR3 protein: ASSQGASGTSLVNEQF
V gene: TRBV4-1
J gene: TRBJ2-1

CDR3 protein: ASSPQDMNTGELF
V gene: TRBV4-2
J gene: TRBJ2-2

CDR3 protein: ASRQTASGANVLT
V gene: TRBV19
J gene: TRBJ2-6

CDR3 protein: SGGGSSYEQY
V gene: TRBV29-1
J gene: TRBJ2-7

CDR3 protein: AWGTWARGTDTQY
V gene: TRBV30
J gene: TRBJ2-3

CDR3 protein: ATSAWTDSNQPQH
V gene: TRBV15
J gene: TRBJ1-5

CDR3 protein: ASSRGARQPQH
V gene: TRBV5-6
J gene: TRBJ1-5

CDR3 protein: ASSSTGAYGYT
V gene: TRBV7-9
J gene: TRBJ1-2

CDR3 protein: RNLPDQPQH
V gene: TRBV29-1
J gene: TRBJ1-5

CDR3 protein: AISDSGQNNYGYT
V gene: TRBV10-3
J gene: TRBJ1-2

CDR3 protein: ASSLIRGHSGETQY
V gene: TRBV5-1
J gene: TRBJ2-5

CDR3 protein: ASSVALVANYGYT
V gene: TRBV9
J gene: TRBJ1-2

CDR3 protein: ASSIGAGGPYNEQF
V gene: TRBV19
J gene: TRBJ2-1

CDR3 protein: ASTDRDRGWETQY
V gene: TRBV28
J gene: TRBJ2-5

CDR3 protein: ASSFGGPHEQY
V gene: TRBV7-8
J gene: TRBJ2-7

CDR3 protein: ASSSPRAVTDTQY
V gene: TRBV11-3
J gene: TRBJ2-3

CDR3 protein: ASTRGGSNEKLF
V gene: TRBV5-6
J gene: TRBJ1-4

CDR3 protein: AWATGGGYEQY
V gene: TRBV30
J gene: TRBJ2-7

CDR3 protein: ASNAGEPTDTQY
V gene: TRBV6-5
J gene: TRBJ2-3

CDR3 protein: ASSLSRAPETQY
V gene: TRBV27
J gene: TRBJ2-5

CDR3 protein: SAIDPLSSGQY
V gene: TRBV29-1
J gene: TRBJ2-7

CDR3 protein: ASRVPQDTIY
V gene: TRBV11-2
J gene: TRBJ1-3

CDR3 protein: ASSLQGATNTGELF
V gene: TRBV7-2
J gene: TRBJ2-2

CDR3 protein: ASSQDKRAYEQY
V gene: TRBV4-3
J gene: TRBJ2-7

CDR3 protein: ASSDEPGGTTEAF
V gene: TRBV2
J gene: TRBJ1-1

CDR3 protein: ASSLEMGAEQF
V gene: TRBV19
J gene: TRBJ2-1

CDR3 protein: ASHPGTAYEQY
V gene: TRBV6-6
J gene: TRBJ2-7

CDR3 protein: ASSLGGGNIQY
V gene: TRBV5-6
J gene: TRBJ2-4

CDR3 protein: SASSVNEQF
V gene: TRBV20-1
J gene: TRBJ2-1

CDR3 protein: ASRPTRGLIFSGVKNIQY
V gene: TRBV2
J gene: TRBJ2-4

CDR3 protein: ASSIWRLPGNYNEQF
V gene: TRBV21-1
J gene: TRBJ2-1

CDR3 protein: ASSMQYSNQPQH
V gene: TRBV19
J gene: TRBJ1-5

CDR3 protein: ASSATGGNQPQH
V gene: TRBV9
J gene: TRBJ1-5

CDR3 protein: ASSRQLTNEKLF
V gene: TRBV27
J gene: TRBJ1-4

CDR3 protein: AVPNRDGNTIY
V gene: TRBV10-3
J gene: TRBJ1-3

CDR3 protein: ASSVSGAFTDTQY
V gene: TRBV6-4
J gene: TRBJ2-3

CDR3 protein: ASSPPGQHEKLF
V gene: TRBV27
J gene: TRBJ1-4

CDR3 protein: ASSKPADRGRGFRQTQY
V gene: TRBV6-2/TRBV6-3
J gene: TRBJ2-5

CDR3 protein: ASTSTEIYNSPLH
V gene: TRBV19
J gene: TRBJ1-6

CDR3 protein: ASSQVTSYEQY
V gene: TRBV3-1/TRBV3-2
J gene: TRBJ2-7

CDR3 protein: ASGGRREEYEQY
V gene: TRBV10-2
J gene: TRBJ2-7

CDR3 protein: ASSDARGTNTIY
V gene: TRBV25-1
J gene: TRBJ1-3

CDR3 protein: SASKGAKISYEQY
V gene: TRBV20-1
J gene: TRBJ2-7

CDR3 protein: ASSPSGSYGYT
V gene: TRBV7-8
J gene: TRBJ1-2

CDR3 protein: ASTQGQGYEQY
V gene: TRBV2
J gene: TRBJ2-7

CDR3 protein: ASSRLWGAYEQY
V gene: TRBV28
J gene: TRBJ2-7

CDR3 protein: ASSEIAPGELF
V gene: TRBV6-1
J gene: TRBJ2-2

CDR3 protein: SARQDLYNEQF
V gene: TRBV29-1
J gene: TRBJ2-1

CDR3 protein: ASSHITGQGWEAF
V gene: TRBV5-1
J gene: TRBJ1-1

CDR3 protein: ASRMRAPYEQY
V gene: TRBV28
J gene: TRBJ2-7

CDR3 protein: ASSQIRWRTSGSSTDTQY
V gene: TRBV4-1
J gene: TRBJ2-3

CDR3 protein: AWIPRVGANTGELF
V gene: TRBV30
J gene: TRBJ2-2

CDR3 protein: ATTRHGQAGELF
V gene: TRBV6-6
J gene: TRBJ2-2

CDR3 protein: ASSSGTLGGNTIY
V gene: TRBV7-2
J gene: TRBJ1-3

CDR3 protein: ASSWWTGADQWTEETQY
V gene: TRBV13
J gene: TRBJ2-5